Listed below are T cell receptor beta chains from one sample, sequenced in a study of blood T cell repertoires in COVID-19. Assay used: immunoSEQ multiplex PCR; TCRdb lists only in-frame clones, some missing. Here the sample spans fewer than 200,000 clones, approximately 82% being singletons. The sequenced sample was PBMCs or T cells enriched from blood (not recorded which). These receptors all come from a woman aged 45-65 years who had recovered from COVID-19. CDR3s include the opening cysteine and the closing phenylalanine or tryptophan. The D gene is left open where the match is weak. For some rows the clone size is stated as once, few or many, or as a class when expanded; others skip it.

TRBJ2-5,-,-,TRBV5-1,CASSLGFADTKETQYF,TGCGCCAGCAGCTTGGGGTTCGCGGACACAAAAGAGACCCAGTACTTC
TRBJ1-4,-,few,TRBV11-2,CASRLQGTNEKLFF,TGTGCCAGCAGATTACAGGGAACTAATGAAAAACTGTTTTTT
TRBJ1-6,TRBD1,few,TRBV5-4,CASSLPDRDNSPLHF,TGTGCCAGCAGCTTGCCGGACAGGGACAATTCACCCCTCCACTTT
TRBJ1-6,-,-,TRBV7-9,CASSLAASPDSPLHF,TGTGCCAGCAGCTTAGCGGCAAGTCCCGATTCACCCCTCCACTTT
TRBJ2-4,-,-,TRBV19,CASSTESTLKKYF,TGTGCCAGTAGTACGGAGTCTACCCTCAAGAAGTACTTC
TRBJ1-1,-,-,TRBV29-1,CSVEEDRTDTEAFF,TGCAGCGTTGAAGAGGACAGAACAGACACTGAAGCTTTCTTT
TRBJ1-2,-,-,TRBV2,CASTGTQVWNYGYTF,TGTGCCAGCACCGGGACACAAGTCTGGAACTATGGCTACACCTTC
TRBJ2-4,TRBD2,-,TRBV6-5,CARGASGETKNIQYF,TGTGCCAGAGGGGCTAGCGGGGAGACCAAAAACATTCAGTACTTC
TRBJ1-1,-,few,TRBV2,CASSVRVGTEAFF,TGTGCCAGCAGTGTCAGGGTAGGGACTGAAGCTTTCTTT
TRBJ2-1,-,few,TRBV7-2,CASSLVSSDNEQFF,TGTGCCAGCAGCTTAGTCTCCAGCGACAATGAGCAGTTCTTC
TRBJ2-5,-,-,TRBV28,CASKIKGETQYF,TGTGCCAGCAAGATCAAGGGGGAGACCCAGTACTTC
TRBJ1-6,-,-,TRBV7-2,CASSFSAGSYNSPLHF,TGTGCCAGCAGCTTCTCGGCAGGCTCCTATAATTCACCCCTCCACTTT
TRBJ1-4,TRBD1,-,TRBV5-4,CASSQQGAVEKLFF,TGTGCCAGCAGCCAACAGGGGGCGGTGGAAAAACTGTTTTTT
TRBJ2-1,-,-,TRBV3-1/TRBV3-2,CASSRGIGTGLEQFF,TGTGCCAGCAGCCGAGGGATAGGAACGGGTTTGGAGCAGTTCTTC
TRBJ2-2,TRBD1,-,TRBV28,CASSWTGTSGELFF,TGTGCCAGCAGTTGGACAGGGACGTCCGGGGAGCTGTTTTTT
TRBJ2-1,-,-,TRBV21-1,CASSKAKREGRNEQFF,TGTGCCAGCAGCAAAGCCAAGCGGGAGGGTCGGAATGAGCAGTTCTTC
TRBJ1-1,TRBD1,-,TRBV19,CASSARDRGEAAFF,TGTGCCAGTAGTGCCCGGGACAGGGGAGAAGCGGCTTTCTTT
TRBJ2-5,TRBD1,-,TRBV2,CASSTGAQETQYF,TGTGCCAGCAGCACAGGGGCTCAAGAGACCCAGTACTTC
TRBJ2-3,-,-,TRBV6-2/TRBV6-3,CASSYGGENTDTQYF,TGTGCCAGCAGTTACGGCGGCGAGAACACAGATACGCAGTATTTT
TRBJ2-3,TRBD2,-,TRBV15,CATEKAGALTDTQYF,TGTGCCACCGAAAAAGCGGGAGCCCTTACAGATACGCAGTATTTT
TRBJ2-3,-,-,TRBV12-5,CASGGSTDTQYF,TGTGCTAGCGGGGGAAGCACAGATACGCAGTATTTT
TRBJ1-5,-,-,TRBV12-3/TRBV12-4,CASSPGGSQPQHF,TGTGCCAGCAGCCCCGGGGGGTCTCAGCCCCAGCATTTT
TRBJ2-3,-,once,TRBV24-1,CATSDPRGRTDTQYF,TGTGCCACCAGTGATCCTAGAGGGAGGACAGATACGCAGTATTTT
TRBJ2-3,TRBD1,-,TRBV9,CASSVPGQSTDTQYF,TGTGCCAGCAGCGTGCCGGGACAGAGCACAGATACGCAGTATTTT
TRBJ1-2,TRBD1,once,TRBV4-3,CASSQGPGTGGLKRRGYTF,TGCGCCAGCAGCCAGGGCCCCGGGACAGGGGGCCTTAAGAGACGTGGCTACACCTTC
TRBJ2-3,-,-,TRBV7-3,CASSLSGRTGPSTDTQYF,TGTGCCAGCAGCTTAAGCGGGAGGACAGGACCTAGCACAGATACGCAGTATTTT
TRBJ2-3,TRBD2,-,TRBV7-8,CASSPYAGREGTDTQYF,TGTGCCAGCAGCCCATACGCGGGGCGGGAGGGCACAGATACGCAGTATTTT
TRBJ1-2,TRBD1,-,TRBV27,CASSYRGFPAYYTF,TGTGCCAGCAGTTACAGGGGATTCCCAGCCTATTACACCTTC
TRBJ2-1,-,once,TRBV9,CASSGTLLGEQFF,TGTGCCAGCAGCGGGACTTTGCTGGGTGAGCAGTTCTTC
TRBJ2-3,TRBD1,-,TRBV7-3,CASSSGLVWGQGMGTDTQYF,TGTGCCAGCAGCTCCGGACTCGTGTGGGGACAGGGGATGGGCACAGATACGCAGTATTTT
TRBJ1-1,-,-,TRBV11-2,CASSHQGRGNTEAFF,TGTGCCAGCAGCCACCAGGGGAGGGGGAACACTGAAGCTTTCTTT
TRBJ1-6,-,-,TRBV27,CASSLSPTGKGSSPLHF,TGTGCCAGCAGTTTATCCCCAACAGGGAAGGGTAGCTCACCCCTCCACTTT
TRBJ2-3,TRBD2,-,TRBV7-9,CASSRGGPGDTQYF,TGTGCCAGCAGCCGCGGGGGGCCGGGGGATACGCAGTATTTT
TRBJ2-2,-,-,TRBV6-5,CASRSRDKFTGELFF,TGTGCCAGCAGGAGTCGGGACAAATTCACCGGGGAGCTGTTTTTT
TRBJ1-4,-,-,TRBV2,CASSEARGGEKLFF,TGTGCCAGCAGTGAAGCCAGGGGTGGCGAAAAACTGTTTTTT
TRBJ2-1,-,-,TRBV9,CASSVESTPGYNEQFF,TGTGCCAGCAGCGTAGAGTCGACGCCGGGTTACAATGAGCAGTTCTTC
TRBJ1-2,-,-,TRBV30,CAWSYDGQGGYTF,TGTGCCTGGAGTTACGACGGCCAGGGTGGCTACACCTTC
TRBJ1-1,-,few,TRBV7-9,CASSSQGGATEAFF,TGTGCCAGCAGCTCCCAGGGAGGTGCCACTGAAGCTTTCTTT
TRBJ1-4,TRBD1,-,TRBV30,CAWTGTANEKLFF,TGTGCCTGGACGGGGACAGCAAATGAAAAACTGTTTTTT
TRBJ2-1,-,-,TRBV5-4,CASSFAGNYNEQFF,TGTGCCAGCAGCTTTGCGGGAAATTACAATGAGCAGTTCTTC
TRBJ1-3,-,few,TRBV20-1,CSARDRNSGNTIYF,TGCAGTGCTCGTGACAGGAATTCTGGAAACACCATATATTTT
TRBJ1-2,TRBD1,-,TRBV4-1,CASSQVVRGRKYGYTF,TGCGCCAGCAGCCAAGTTGTGAGGGGGCGGAAATATGGCTACACCTTC
TRBJ1-2,TRBD1,-,TRBV20-1,CSAGQGIF,TGCAGTGCTGGACAGGGAATCTTC
TRBJ2-3,-,-,TRBV3-1/TRBV3-2,CASSQPGTPSTDTQYF,TGTGCCAGCAGCCAACCTGGGACACCTAGCACAGATACGCAGTATTTT
TRBJ2-1,-,-,TRBV18,CASSPLATKEQFF,TGTGCCAGCTCACCACTCGCTACCAAGGAGCAGTTCTTC